Below are 29 T cell receptor beta chains sequenced from a single sample in a study of vaccination effects on CD4 cells after COVID-19. Antigen specificity for these receptors is unknown. Using immunoSEQ multiplex PCR, the repertoire was profiled, and TCRdb retains in-frame clones only, with some absent. The sample includes some 21,000 clones, roughly 76% of them seen just once. With the ViraFEST assay, the study expanded antigen-specific CD4+ T cells using viral peptide pools, then sequenced them. Culture lasted roughly eleven days before CD4+ T cell isolation. Either the BNT162b2 or mRNA-1273 vaccine was given to participants in two doses. This material consisted of CD4+ T cells from PBMCs cultured with HCoV-229E spike peptides, taken after COVID-19 vaccination. The receptor source for this set is a human donor who received a COVID-19 vaccine.

The CDR3 bases are TGTGCCAGCAGCCAATTAAGATGGACAGGTACCACTCGAAACACCATATATTTT. Protein sequence: CASSQLRWTGTTRNTIYF. V and J are TRBV3-1 (or the pseudogene TRBV3-2) and TRBJ1-3, with 7 bases aligning to TRBD1. The CDR3 has 18 amino acids. Germline V CDR1 and CDR2: LGHDT, YNNKEL (reference sequence). V was pared by 2 bases and J by 5 bases, with 15 bases of the junction left unmatched.

The chain recombines TRBV30 with TRBJ1-1; D unresolved. Looked up from germline, CDR1 is GTSNPN and CDR2 is SVGIG (reference sequence). The CDR3 is 13 residues long. Trimming took off 8 bases at V and 2 bases at J, with 15 bases between the two ends. The CDR3 is CARTVGRNTEAFF. The CDR3, as DNA: TGTGCCAGAACGGTGGGCAGAAACACTGAAGCTTTCTTT.

This chain uses TRBV20-1 with TRBJ1-2; D gene ambiguous. The CDR3 contains 11 residues. The V gene's germline CDR1 is DFQATT and CDR2 SNEGSKA (reference sequence). The germline V and J ends were trimmed by 3 bases and 6 bases, with 8 bases remaining between them. CDR3 in DNA: TGCAGTGCTAGTCCTGGGAATGGCTACACCTTC. Encoded protein: CSASPGNGYTF.

In this sample, this clone is large. The rearrangement joins TRBV6-1 to TRBJ2-7; TRBD2 matches 7 bases. V lost 0 bases, J lost 4 bases, and 9 bases stayed unmatched. CDR1 and CDR2 from the germline V gene are MNHNS and SASEGT. The CDR3 sequence is 16 residues long. The CDR3 loop is CASSEAPSGVGYEQYF. The DNA for the CDR3 is TGTGCCAGCAGTGAAGCCCCCAGCGGGGTAGGGTACGAGCAGTACTTC.

The rearrangement uses TRBV29-1 and TRBJ2-3; 8 positions agree with TRBD2. Losses at the gene ends were 4 bases for V and 0 bases for J; bases not matched to a gene: 0. The CDR3 extends over 13 amino acids. The V gene's germline CDR1 is SQVTM and CDR2 ANQGSEA. As DNA, the CDR3 is TGCAGCGTTGCTAGCGGGAGCACAGATACGCAGTATTTT. Its translation is CSVASGSTDTQYF.

The rearrangement links TRBV7-6 to TRBJ1-4; D is uncertain. The V and J ends lost 5 bases and 8 bases respectively, with 12 bases between them. Germline V CDR1 and CDR2: SGHVS, FNYEAQ. This CDR3 is built from 13 residues. The CDR3 sequence: CASSISEGEKLFF. CDR3 in DNA: TGTGCCAGCAGCATCTCAGAGGGCGAAAAACTGTTTTTT.

The CDR3 region is CASSNGRLYTDTQYF. The DNA for the CDR3 is TGTGCCAGCAGCAATGGTCGTCTGTACACAGATACGCAGTATTTT. This chain joins TRBV21-1 and TRBJ2-3. TRBV21-1 is labeled a pseudogene. The length of the CDR3 is 15 residues.

The chain couples TRBV11-3 to TRBJ2-2, with TRBD1 matching 7 bases. The germline gives CDR1 SGHNT, CDR2 YENEEA. This CDR3 is built from 15 residues. The trim removed 5 bases at V and 4 bases at J, leaving 7 bases unmatched. This CDR3 is CASSPRQGGTGELFF. The CDR3 bases are TGTGCCAGCAGCCCCCGACAGGGTGGCACCGGGGAGCTGTTTTTT.

The V call is TRBV7-8, the J call TRBJ1-2; D unresolved. Germline lookup yields CDR1 SGHVS and CDR2 FQNEAQ. CDR3 length: 13 residues. V was clipped by 4 bases and J by 2 bases, with 8 bases between them. CDR3 DNA sequence: TGTGCCAGCAGCTCCATGGGGAACTATGGCTACACCTTC. Protein product: CASSSMGNYGYTF.

The table lists this clone with a count of one. CDR3 in DNA: TGTGCCAGCAGCTTAAGGCCCATCGATGACACCGGGGAGCTGTTTTTT. This encodes CASSLRPIDDTGELFF. This chain joins TRBV11-2 and TRBJ2-2; no clear D. The CDR3 covers 16 residues. V was shortened by 2 bases and J by 3 bases, with 13 bases between the two germline ends. The germline V gene has CDR1 SGHAT and CDR2 FQNNGV.

This clone was seen just once. CDR3 sequence (DNA): TGTGCCAGCAGCTTGCGGCCCCGGGATGGCTACACCTTC. Protein sequence: CASSLRPRDGYTF. V and J are TRBV11-2 and TRBJ1-2; no definite D call. Trimming pared 3 bases from V and 6 bases from J, leaving 11 bases between. From germline, CDR1 is SGHAT and CDR2 FQNNGV. This CDR3 contains 13 residues.

The rearrangement uses TRBV3-1 (or the pseudogene TRBV3-2) and TRBJ2-7; 7 bases are shared with TRBD1. Looked up from germline, CDR1 is LGHDT and CDR2 is YNNKEL (reference sequence). Losses at the gene ends were 4 bases for V and 0 bases for J; bases not matched to a gene: 3. This CDR3 is 14 amino acids long. CDR3 in DNA: TGTGCCAGCAGCCTTTGGGACAGCTCCTACGAGCAGTACTTC. Its protein is CASSLWDSSYEQYF.

This clone is a singleton in its sample. The chain combines TRBV6-2 or TRBV6-3 with TRBJ1-5; weak D call: TRBD1 (6 bases). The CDR3 has 18 amino acids. V lost 5 bases and J 8 bases, leaving 28 bases between the germline ends. Germline CDR1 reads MNHEY; CDR2 reads SVGEGT. The CDR3 sequence: CASSQGRARGLRSEPQHF. The CDR3 DNA sequence: TGTGCCAGCAGTCAAGGCAGGGCCCGGGGGCTAAGGAGCGAGCCCCAGCATTTT.

The chain employs TRBV27 and TRBJ2-7, with a weak D call TRBD2 (5 bases). Germline CDR1 is MNHEY and CDR2 is SMNVEV (reference sequence). V lost 4 bases and J lost 3, with 10 bases in between. The CDR3 contains 13 residues. The CDR3 nucleotides read TGTGCCAGCAGTTATAAACGGGGCTACGAGCAGTACTTC. Translating gives CASSYKRGYEQYF.

The rearrangement uses TRBV6-2 or TRBV6-3 and TRBJ2-5; D gene unclear. This CDR3 contains 13 residues. Germline-derived CDR1 and CDR2 are MNHEY and SVGEGT. Trimming took 3 bases from V and 0 from J, leaving 5 bases between them. CDR3 loop: CASSYSYQETQYF. The CDR3 DNA sequence: TGTGCCAGCAGTTATTCCTACCAAGAGACCCAGTACTTC.

The chain carries TRBV2 and TRBJ2-1; a weak D match, TRBD2 (6 bases). Germline V gene lookup returns CDR1 SNHLY and CDR2 FYNNEI. The CDR3 contains 13 residues. V lost 2 bases and J lost 10, with 12 bases in between. DNA of the CDR3: TGTGCCAGCAGTGAATTGCGGGGAATAGAGCAGTTCTTC. Amino acids: CASSELRGIEQFF.

The chain joins TRBV5-8 to TRBJ1-2; the match to TRBD1 covers 7 bases. Germline V gene sequence: CDR1 SGHTS, CDR2 YDEGEE. J lost 5 bases, V lost 4 bases, and 11 bases had no gene match. CDR3 length: 15 amino acids. CDR3 nucleotide sequence: TGTGCCAGCAGCGGGGGAGACCGGGACAGTTATGGCTACACCTTC. Residues: CASSGGDRDSYGYTF.

This chain uses TRBV3-1 (or the pseudogene TRBV3-2) with TRBJ2-1, with D perhaps being TRBD1 or TRBD2 (6 bases each). The CDR3 has 13 residues. Germline CDR1 LGHDT, CDR2 YNNKEL (reference sequence). Deletions cut 4 bases from V and 10 bases from J, with 14 bases between. The CDR3 region is CASSRSRGGEQFF. CDR3 coding DNA: TGTGCCAGCAGCCGTTCCCGAGGGGGGGAGCAGTTCTTC.

This chain joins TRBV4-1 and TRBJ1-5; no definite D call. Trimming removed 0 bases from V and 7 bases from J, with 13 bases in between. Germline assignment: CDR1 MGHRA and CDR2 YSYEKL. CDR3 length equals 15 residues. CDR3 in amino acids: CASSQDQTQDQPQHF. CDR3 DNA: TGCGCCAGCAGCCAAGACCAGACCCAGGACCAGCCCCAGCATTTT.

V usage is TRBV6-5 and J usage is TRBJ1-2; 8 nucleotides match TRBD1. The CDR3 length is 13 residues. The V gene end was trimmed by 2 bases and the J gene end by 7 bases; junction bases not matched to a gene: 3. Per germline, CDR1 MNHEY and CDR2 SVGAGI. The CDR3 here is CASSYQGAAGYTF. CDR3 coding DNA: TGTGCCAGCAGTTACCAGGGGGCGGCTGGCTACACCTTC.

The chain links TRBV5-1 to TRBJ1-1, with TRBD1 as a possible D gene (6 bases). The CDR3 has 12 amino acids. CDR1 and CDR2 from the germline V gene are SGHRS and YFSETQ. With 0 bases removed from V and 12 bases from J, the gap between germline ends came to 12 bases. The CDR3 DNA is TGCGCCAGCAGCTTGGCAGGGGACTTGACTTTCTTT. It codes for CASSLAGDLTFF.

This clone occurred a few times. V usage is TRBV10-3 and J usage is TRBJ1-1; 9 positions match TRBD1. The length of the CDR3 is 17 residues. Germline CDR1 ENHRY, CDR2 SYGVKD. V lost 0 bases, J lost 0 bases, and 5 bases stayed unmatched. The CDR3 nucleotides are TGTGCCATCAGTGAGTCAGGGACAGGGCACATGAACACTGAAGCTTTCTTT. Translated, it gives CAISESGTGHMNTEAFF.

A few counts support this clone. The J gene is TRBJ2-6, the V gene TRBV30; 9 positions match TRBD1. The CDR3 is 17 amino acids. Germline-derived CDR1 and CDR2 are GTSNPN and SVGIG (reference sequence). V was clipped by 3 bases and J by 4 bases; unmatched bases: 10. CDR3 in DNA: TGTGCCTGGAGCCGGGACAGGGTACCTCGGGGGGCCAACGTCCTGACTTTC. This translates into CAWSRDRVPRGANVLTF. Using reference TRBV30 and TRBJ2-6 for the parts outside the CDR3, the full variable domain is SQTIHQWPATLVQPVGSPLSLECTVEGTSNPNLYWYRQAAGRGLQLLFYSVGIGQISSEVPQNLSASRPQDRQFILSSKKLLLSDSGFYLCAWSRDRVPRGANVLTFGAGSRLTVL.

The chain has TRBV6-5 and TRBJ2-7; 9 bases map to TRBD1. The CDR3 is 15 amino acids. Germline lookup yields CDR1 MNHEY and CDR2 SVGAGI. Unmatched junction bases numbered 9, after V lost 4 bases and J lost 5 bases. In nucleotides, the CDR3 is TGTGCCAGCAGTTCGGATCCGGGACAGGGCGACGAGCAGTACTTC. Translated, it gives CASSSDPGQGDEQYF.

The rearrangement uses TRBV4-2 and TRBJ2-5; 10 bases map to TRBD2. In germline, CDR1 is LGHNA, CDR2 YNFKEQ. With V trimmed by 4 bases and J by 5 bases, 13 bases remained unmatched. This CDR3 comprises 17 residues. The CDR3 sequence: CASSPIGRAGGRETQYF. CDR3 DNA: TGTGCCAGCAGCCCCATAGGCCGAGCGGGGGGGCGGGAGACCCAGTACTTC.

The V call is TRBV3-1 (or the pseudogene TRBV3-2), the J call TRBJ2-3; 13 bases line up with TRBD2. From germline, CDR1 is LGHDT and CDR2 YNNKEL (reference sequence). With 4 bases clipped from V and 4 bases from J, the junction kept 5 bases outside the gene matches. The CDR3 runs 16 residues. The CDR3 DNA reads as TGTGCCAGCAGCCTATGGACTAGCGGGAGTCCAGATACGCAGTATTTT. This gives the protein CASSLWTSGSPDTQYF.

The rearrangement links TRBV2 to TRBJ1-5; D uncertain. Germline CDR1 SNHLY, CDR2 FYNNEI. The CDR3 extends over 13 amino acids. The V end was cut by 2 bases, the J end by 6 bases, with 8 bases between. CDR3 DNA: TGTGCCAGCAGTGAAACGGGGTTTCAGCCCCAGCATTTT. Protein: CASSETGFQPQHF.

V and J are TRBV15 and TRBJ1-6; D not certain. The length of the CDR3 is 15 residues. Trimming removed 0 bases from V and 5 bases from J, with 8 bases in between. Germline V CDR1 and CDR2: LNHNV, YYDKDF (reference sequence). CDR3 in DNA: TGTGCCACCAGCAGAGAAGATAGGAATAATTCACCCCTCCACTTT. It specifies CATSREDRNNSPLHF. The variable domain in full, with the rest retrieved from reference TRBV15 and TRBJ1-6, is DAMVIQNPRYQVTQFGKPVTLSCSQTLNHNVMYWYQQKSSQAPKLLFHYYDKDFNNEADTPDNFQSRRPNTSFCFLDIRSPGLGDTAMYLCATSREDRNNSPLHFGNGTRLTVT.

V gene TRBV5-6 combines with J gene TRBJ1-2; D is undetermined. Trimming took off 1 base at V and 8 bases at J, with 15 bases between the two ends. Germline values: CDR1 SGHDT, CDR2 YYEEEE. The CDR3 runs 14 residues. This chain's CDR3 is CASSLTVGRYGYTF. The CDR3 coding sequence is TGTGCCAGCAGCTTGACGGTAGGGCGTTACGGCTACACCTTC.